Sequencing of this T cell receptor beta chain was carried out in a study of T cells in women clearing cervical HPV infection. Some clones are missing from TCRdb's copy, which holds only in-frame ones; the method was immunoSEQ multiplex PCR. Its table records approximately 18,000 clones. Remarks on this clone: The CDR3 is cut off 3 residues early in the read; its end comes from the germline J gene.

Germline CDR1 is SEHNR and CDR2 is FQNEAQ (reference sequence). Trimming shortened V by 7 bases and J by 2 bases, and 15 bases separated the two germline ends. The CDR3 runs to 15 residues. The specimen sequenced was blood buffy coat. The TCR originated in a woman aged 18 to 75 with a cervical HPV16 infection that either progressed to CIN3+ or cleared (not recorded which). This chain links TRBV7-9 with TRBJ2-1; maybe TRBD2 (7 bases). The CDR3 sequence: CASTSGGRTYNEQFF. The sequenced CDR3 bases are TGTGCCAGCACTTCGGGGGGCCGGACCTACAATGAG.